This T cell receptor beta chain emerged from a study of T cell changes during pregnancy in multiple sclerosis. CDR1 and CDR2 from the germline V gene are MNHEY and SVGAGI. V was pared by 6 bases and J by 0 bases, with 5 bases between. CDR3 length equals 13 residues. Produced via immunoSEQ multiplex PCR; TCRdb's table is partial and in-frame only. The table has roughly 80,000 clones, 93% seen once. Sample: peripheral blood, taken in the second trimester of pregnancy. J is TRBJ2-2 and V is TRBV6-5; D unclear. This clonotype originated in a female donor with multiple sclerosis, enrolled in a pregnancy study. CDR3 in amino acids: CASSPANTGELFF. The CDR3 DNA reads TGTGCCAGCAGCCCCGCGAACACCGGGGAGCTGTTTTTT.